This TCR beta chain was sequenced during a study of shared clonotypes between healthy human individuals. Overall study context: Every donor yielded three CD4 naive, three CD4 memory, two CD8 naive and one CD8 memory plate. Study-wide results and caveats: Represented diversity (both genetic and exposure-history) was limited by the small number of donors. Relative to clonotypes present in all four donors, those not shared had lower generation probabilities.

A word on this clone: What it recognizes is unknown.

Method: immunoSEQ multiplex PCR; TCRdb's copy keeps in-frame clones and lacks some. Here the sample spans some 2.1 million clones, about 94% being singletons. Naive-designated CD8 cells lacked CD45RO, were positively enriched for CCR7, and omitted terminally differentiated effector memory CD45RA+ cells. Donors comprised only Caucasian adults living in Nashville, Tennessee. The CDR3 extends over 13 amino acids. The germline V gene has CDR1 SGHTA and CDR2 FQGTGA. V was cut by 0 bases and J by 7 bases, with 7 bases left in between. This chain connects TRBV7-3 to TRBJ2-1; D is ambiguous. The receptor was derived from a man younger than 35 in good health. Some clones in this sample may be carry-over from other donors' samples. The sample consisted of naive CD8+ T cells from PBMCs. Here the CDR3 DNA reads TGTGCCAGCAGCTTAACTAGAGTTAATGAGCAGTTCTTC. It specifies CASSLTRVNEQFF.